These T cell receptor beta chains were read from a single sample in a study of T cells in Graves' hyperthyroidism and ophthalmopathy. TCRdb re-analysed the multiplex PCR reads in MiXCR, keeping a single row per CDR3 protein. The sample shows over 250,000 distinct CDR3 sequences, under 30% of them seen only once. Sequencing was carried out using blood. These receptors came from a man aged 35-49 years with Graves' hyperthyroidism that later progressed to Graves' ophthalmopathy. CDR3s include the opening cysteine and the closing phenylalanine or tryptophan. The D gene is left open where the match is weak. Some rows have no size entry. The others give once, few or many, or a class for an expanded clone.

many | TRBJ2-5 | . | TRBV7-8 | TGTGCCAGCAGCTTCTACGCAGGGACCCAAGAGACCCAGTACTTC | CASSFYAGTQETQYF
. | TRBJ2-7 | TRBD2 | TRBV27 | TGTGCCAGCAGTCCACTCTCAAGACTAGCGGATTCCTACGAGCAGTACTTC | CASSPLSRLADSYEQYF
many | TRBJ2-7 | TRBD1 | TRBV5-1 | TGCGCCAGCAGCTTGACAGGGGGTTGGTACGAGCAGTACTTC | CASSLTGGWYEQYF
few | TRBJ2-5 | TRBD1 | TRBV12-5 | TGTGCTAGTGGTTTTGCTCGACAGGGCCCCCAAGAGACCCAGTACTTC | CASGFARQGPQETQYF
many | TRBJ2-7 | . | TRBV7-9 | TGTGCCAGCAGCCAAGGGACGGAGACCTACGAGCAGTACTTC | CASSQGTETYEQYF
few | TRBJ2-5 | TRBD2 | TRBV12-3/TRBV12-4 | TGTGCCAGCACCCCCGGACTAGCGGCCCTACAAGAGACCCAGTACTTC | CASTPGLAALQETQYF
many | TRBJ2-7 | . | TRBV2 | TGTGCCAGCAGCCGGGAGAGTGGGGTCGAGCAGTACTTC | CASSRESGVEQYF
. | TRBJ2-5 | . | TRBV10-3 | TGTGCCATCAGGGGACGCCCACAAGAGACCCAGTACTTC | CAIRGRPQETQYF
many | TRBJ1-1 | TRBD1 | TRBV30 | TGTGCCTGGAGTGTAAGCCCTCAGGGGGCTCTGACTGAAGCTTTCTTT | CAWSVSPQGALTEAFF
many | TRBJ2-2 | . | TRBV19 | TGTGCCAGTAGTATAGGCGGTTTCACCGGGGAGCTGTTTTTT | CASSIGGFTGELFF
. | TRBJ2-5 | . | TRBV5-6 | TGTGCCAGCAGCTCCCAGACAGAGCCAGGGGGGGAGACCCAGTACTTC | CASSSQTEPGGETQYF
many | TRBJ2-5 | . | TRBV19 | TGTGCCAGTAGCCCCGCGAGAGGTCGGGGTCCCCAAGAGACCCAGTACTTC | CASSPARGRGPQETQYF
. | TRBJ2-5 | . | TRBV6-1 | TGTGCCAGCAGCCCCCAGGGGAGCGGAACGGGGACCCAGTACTTC | CASSPQGSGTGTQYF
. | TRBJ1-5 | . | TRBV6-1 | TGTGCCAGCAAGGAGGGGAGTGGCAATCAGCCCCAGCATTTT | CASKEGSGNQPQHF
. | TRBJ1-1 | . | TRBV6-2/TRBV6-3 | TGTGCCAGCAGGGGGGATCCGATGAACACTGAAGCTTTCTTT | CASRGDPMNTEAFF
many | TRBJ1-1 | . | TRBV29-1 | TGCAGCGTTGAAGGACAGCAGAACACTGAAGCTTTCTTT | CSVEGQQNTEAFF
many | TRBJ2-5 | . | TRBV27 | TGTGCCAGCAGTCCCTCAGGGGAGACCCAGTACTTC | CASSPSGETQYF
many | TRBJ1-2 | . | TRBV2 | TGTGCCAGCAGTGAGGACGGGAACTATGGCTACACCTTC | CASSEDGNYGYTF
few | TRBJ1-1 | . | TRBV6-2/TRBV6-3 | TGTGCCAGCAGCCTAACAGGGCGGAGCACTGAAGCTTTCTTT | CASSLTGRSTEAFF
many | TRBJ2-4 | TRBD1 | TRBV15 | TGTGCCACCAGCAGTCCCGGACAGGGTCAAGCCAAAAACATTCAGTACTTC | CATSSPGQGQAKNIQYF
many | TRBJ2-7 | TRBD1 | TRBV6-5 | TGTGCCAGCAAAGAGGAGACAGGGTACTACGAGCAGTACTTC | CASKEETGYYEQYF
many | TRBJ2-7 | TRBD1 | TRBV20-1 | TGCAGTGCTAGAGACCGGACAGGGTATGGGTACGAGCAGTACTTC | CSARDRTGYGYEQYF
many | TRBJ2-7 | TRBD1 | TRBV27 | TGTGCCAGCAGTTTTAAACAGGGACAGGCTAGCCACTCCTACGAGCAGTACTTC | CASSFKQGQASHSYEQYF